The 26 T cell receptor beta chains given below trace back to one sample, sequenced in a study of T cells in Graves' hyperthyroidism and ophthalmopathy. From RNA transcripts, TCR beta CDR3 regions were amplified. HTBI primers were the set used in a first-round RT-PCR of the TCR CDR3. MiXCR, applied by TCRdb to the multiplex PCR reads, yields one record per CDR3 protein. This sample yields approximately 520,000 distinct CDR3 sequences, of which roughly 25% are seen a single time; over 9% belongs to the top ten. The sequencing input was blood. These receptors originate from a woman aged 25 to 39 with Graves' ophthalmopathy.

In this sample, this clonotype turned up many times. The rearrangement links TRBV6-1 to TRBJ1-2, with 7 bases lining up with TRBD1. Trimming cost V 3 bases and J 5 bases; bases outside gene matches: 9. The length of the CDR3 is 15 residues. The germline V gene has CDR1 MNHNS and CDR2 SASEGT. CDR3 sequence reads: CASSDYRGSWYGYTF. CDR3 coding DNA: TGTGCCAGCAGTGATTACAGGGGTAGTTGGTATGGCTACACCTTC.

V and J are TRBV24-1 and TRBJ1-1; D is unresolved. The CDR3 is made up of 13 amino acids. The V gene's germline CDR1 is KGHDR and CDR2 SFDVKD. The V end lost 4 bases, the J end lost 0 bases, and 5 bases lay between the germline ends. CDR3 region: CATSDPVNTEAFF. The CDR3 DNA reads as TGTGCCACCAGTGACCCGGTGAACACTGAAGCTTTCTTT.

This clonotype was recorded many times. V usage is TRBV9 and J usage is TRBJ1-1, with D unresolved. V was clipped by 0 bases and J by 3 bases, with 6 bases between them. The germline V gene encodes CDR1 SGDLS and CDR2 YYNGEE. This CDR3 spans 13 amino acids. The DNA of the CDR3 is TGTGCCAGCAGCGTAGTCGCGGACACTGAAGCTTTCTTT. Its protein product is CASSVVADTEAFF.

The DNA of the CDR3 is TGCAGTGCTACGGGACTAGCGGGTAGTACGACCTACGAGCAGTACTTC. Amino acid sequence: CSATGLAGSTTYEQYF. The chain combines TRBV20-1 with TRBJ2-7, with TRBD2 matching 12 bases. V shed 4 bases and J 2 bases; nucleotides not matched to a gene: 9. CDR3 length: 16 residues. CDR1 and CDR2 (germline): DFQATT, SNEGSKA (reference sequence).

J is TRBJ2-7 and V is TRBV7-9; D gene unclear. The CDR3 covers 16 residues. Germline lookup yields CDR1 SEHNR and CDR2 FQNEAQ (reference sequence). V lost 1 base, J lost 7 bases, and 20 bases lay in between. The CDR3: CASSLGHSGPPSEQYF. As DNA, the CDR3 is TGTGCCAGCAGCTTAGGTCACAGTGGGCCCCCCTCGGAGCAGTACTTC.

At least ten counts were recorded for this clonotype. V is TRBV2 and J is TRBJ2-2; D may be TRBD2 (5 bases). The CDR3 is 14 residues long. V lost 8 bases and J lost 2, with 12 bases in between. CDR1 is SNHLY, CDR2 FYNNEI, per germline. The CDR3 here is CASGSYTNTGELFF. The CDR3 coding sequence is TGTGCCAGCGGGAGTTACACAAACACCGGGGAGCTGTTTTTT. Together with reference TRBV2 and TRBJ2-2, the CDR3 gives the full variable domain: EPEVTQTPSHQVTQMGQEVILRCVPISNHLYFYWYRQILGQKVEFLVSFYNNEISEKSEIFDDQFSVERPDGSNFTLKIRSTKLEDSAMYFCASGSYTNTGELFFGEGSRLTVL.

This sequence joins TRBV20-1 and TRBJ2-7; D is unclear. V was shortened by 6 bases and J by 7 bases, with 22 bases between the two germline ends. Per the germline V gene, CDR1 is DFQATT and CDR2 is SNEGSKA (reference sequence). CDR3 length: 14 amino acids. CDR3 region: CSATTRTGGGEQYF. In DNA form, the CDR3 reads TGCAGTGCGACGACAAGGACGGGCGGCGGTGAGCAGTACTTC.

This sequence joins TRBV3-1 and TRBJ1-1, with 9 bases identical to TRBD1. The germline V gene has CDR1 LGHDT and CDR2 YNNKEL (reference sequence). The V gene end was trimmed by 2 bases and the J gene end by 5 bases; junction bases not matched to a gene: 3. This CDR3 is 14 amino acids long. The CDR3 DNA reads as TGTGCCAGCAGCCAACGGACAGGGGCAACTGAAGCTTTCTTT. Amino acids: CASSQRTGATEAFF.

This clonotype appeared many times. This chain connects TRBV6-5 to TRBJ2-2, with 10 positions matching TRBD2. This CDR3 has 14 amino acids. The junction had 1 base not matched to a gene; V was cut back by 4 bases and J by 5 bases. Germline V lookup: CDR1 MNHEY, CDR2 SVGAGI. The DNA for the CDR3 is TGTGCCAGCAGTTCTAGCGGGGGAACCGGGGAGCTGTTTTTT. Its protein product is CASSSSGGTGELFF.

This clonotype was observed a few times. V gene TRBV2 combines with J gene TRBJ2-7, with D unresolved. CDR1 SNHLY and CDR2 FYNNEI come from the germline V gene. The ends were cut back, 2 bases at V and 6 bases at J, with 8 bases in the middle. This CDR3 is built from 12 residues. CDR3 sequence reads: CASSEYSAEQYF. The CDR3, as DNA: TGTGCCAGCAGTGAATATTCGGCCGAGCAGTACTTC.

The table lists this clonotype with many counts. This sequence joins TRBV11-2 and TRBJ1-2, with D maybe TRBD1 (5 bases). There are 13 residues in the CDR3. Looked up from germline, CDR1 is SGHAT and CDR2 is FQNNGV. The ends were cut back, 5 bases at V and 2 bases at J, with 9 bases in the middle. CDR3 sequence reads: CASSKQVNYGYTF. CDR3 DNA sequence: TGTGCCAGCAGCAAACAGGTGAACTATGGCTACACCTTC.

The chain carries TRBV9 and TRBJ2-5, with 10 bases that match TRBD2. The CDR3 contains 17 residues. The junction had 11 bases not matched to a gene; V was cut back by 4 bases and J by 2 bases. Per the germline V gene, CDR1 is SGDLS and CDR2 is YYNGEE. As DNA, the CDR3 is TGTGCCAGCAGCCTCCGGGGAGCGGGGGGGCCTCAAGAGACCCAGTACTTC. This sequence encodes CASSLRGAGGPQETQYF.

This clonotype appeared a few times. The gene calls are TRBV28 and TRBJ2-5, with unresolved D. CDR1 and CDR2 (germline): MDHEN, SYDVKM. V lost 7 bases and J lost 5, with 8 bases in between. The CDR3 covers 11 residues. The CDR3 region is CASTQLETQYF. DNA for the CDR3: TGTGCCAGCACCCAGCTGGAGACCCAGTACTTC.

This rearrangement joins TRBV7-8 to TRBJ2-5; TRBD1 aligns across 7 bases. This CDR3 region has 18 residues. The V segment lost 5 bases and the J segment 4 bases; nucleotides outside the gene matches: 19. The germline CDR1 and CDR2 sequences are SGHVS and FQNEAQ. The CDR3 bases are TGTGCCAGCAGCCCTCTAGTCGGGTTGTCTAGGGGGCGAGAGACCCAGTACTTC. Residues: CASSPLVGLSRGRETQYF.

This clonotype was counted ten times or more. This sequence joins TRBV4-1 and TRBJ1-6; D gene unclear. V was clipped by 1 base and J by 8 bases, with 12 bases between them. The germline V gene encodes CDR1 MGHRA and CDR2 YSYEKL. This CDR3 comprises 15 residues. The DNA of the CDR3 is TGCGCCAGCAGCCAAGTTGAAGGGTTGGATTCACCCCTCCACTTT. Its translation: CASSQVEGLDSPLHF.

This clonotype was seen more than once but under ten times. The chain carries TRBV12-3 or TRBV12-4 and TRBJ2-6, with D tentatively TRBD1 or TRBD2 (5 bases each). The length of the CDR3 is 16 residues. Trimming pared 3 bases from V and 0 bases from J, leaving 9 bases between. The CDR3 sequence: CASSFWGTSGANVLTF. Written as DNA, the CDR3 is TGTGCCAGCAGTTTTTGGGGGACCTCTGGGGCCAACGTCCTGACTTTC.

In its sample, this clonotype was seen many times. The chain joins TRBV20-1 to TRBJ1-6; 8 bases are shared with TRBD1. Germline V CDR1 and CDR2: DFQATT, SNEGSKA (reference sequence). Trimming at V came to 5 bases and at J to 7 bases, leaving 4 bases not matched to a gene. This CDR3 has 13 amino acids. In nucleotides, the CDR3 is TGCAGTGCTGGCCGGACAGGGAATTCACCCCTCCACTTT. This encodes CSAGRTGNSPLHF.

This clonotype was counted many times. The chain employs TRBV6-1 and TRBJ1-1; D uncertain. The CDR3 contains 13 residues. Germline CDR1 is MNHNS and CDR2 is SASEGT. V lost 1 base, J lost 10 bases, and 13 bases lay in between. The CDR3 loop reads CASSEGGGVVAFF. CDR3 bases: TGTGCCAGCAGTGAAGGCGGCGGCGTGGTAGCTTTCTTT.

A few counts support this clonotype. This sequence joins TRBV6-5 and TRBJ1-6, with a possible D match to TRBD1 (5 bases). Trimming cost V 0 bases and J 10 bases, with 13 bases left between them. The CDR3 is 15 residues long. Germline-derived CDR1 and CDR2 are MNHEY and SVGAGI. The DNA for the CDR3 is TGTGCCAGCAGTTACTCCGACAGACGCAACTCACCCCTCCACTTT. Residues: CASSYSDRRNSPLHF.

This clonotype showed up just a few times. The chain joins TRBV6-2 or TRBV6-3 to TRBJ2-6, with 8 nucleotides matching TRBD1. The CDR3 length is 20 residues. The trim removed 5 bases at V and 1 base at J, leaving 16 bases unmatched. Germline CDR1 reads MNHEY; CDR2 reads SVGEGT. The CDR3 DNA reads TGTGCCAGCAGTCAGGACCAGGGGGCGCAGTGGTCGTCTGGGGCCAACGTCCTGACTTTC. Its translation: CASSQDQGAQWSSGANVLTF.

This clonotype occurred many times. The gene calls are TRBV27 and TRBJ2-2; 10 bases fit TRBD1. The length of the CDR3 is 14 residues. The germline CDR1 and CDR2 sequences are MNHEY and SMNVEV (reference sequence). Trimming took 10 bases from V and 7 from J; bases not matched to a gene: 9. As DNA, the CDR3 is TGTGCCACCCAACGACAGGGGGCGGTCGGGGAGCTGTTTTTT. It translates to CATQRQGAVGELFF.

This clonotype was found many times. V usage is TRBV6-5 and J usage is TRBJ2-7; perhaps TRBD1 as D (5 bases). The CDR3 is made up of 15 amino acids. Germline values: CDR1 MNHEY, CDR2 SVGAGI. V was trimmed by 4 bases and J by 1 base, leaving 14 bases between them. CDR3 bases: TGTGCCAGCAGTTCACCTTGGACACTATCCTACGAGCAGTACTTC. Its translation: CASSSPWTLSYEQYF.

The CDR3 spells CATSDRTGKHYGYTF. The DNA for the CDR3 is TGTGCCACCAGTGATAGGACAGGGAAACACTATGGCTACACCTTC. The chain has TRBV24-1 and TRBJ1-2; 8 positions agree with TRBD1. CDR3 length equals 15 residues. V was pared by 3 bases and J by 3 bases, with 5 bases of the junction left unmatched. The V gene's germline CDR1 is KGHDR and CDR2 SFDVKD.

This chain uses TRBV12-3 or TRBV12-4 with TRBJ1-2; D ambiguous. V was shortened by 6 bases and J by 7 bases, with 15 bases between the two germline ends. The CDR3 contains 13 residues. The CDR3 DNA sequence: TGTGCCAGCAGAGACACCTTGACCCCTGGCTACACCTTC. Translation: CASRDTLTPGYTF.

This clonotype was counted ten times or more. The rearrangement uses TRBV11-2 and TRBJ2-4, with D unresolved. V was pared by 0 bases and J by 7 bases, with 10 bases between. This CDR3 comprises 14 residues. Germline-derived CDR1 and CDR2 are SGHAT and FQNNGV. The CDR3 bases are TGTGCCAGCAGCTTAGAGGTCAGCACGAACATTCAGTACTTC. Translating gives CASSLEVSTNIQYF.

This sequence joins TRBV28 and TRBJ1-1; the D is unclear. The CDR3 totals 14 residues. V lost 2 bases, J lost 4 bases, and 11 bases lay in between. The V gene's germline CDR1 is MDHEN and CDR2 SYDVKM. CDR3 amino acids: CASSLVTATTEAFF. As DNA, the CDR3 is TGTGCCAGCAGTTTAGTCACGGCTACCACTGAAGCTTTCTTT.